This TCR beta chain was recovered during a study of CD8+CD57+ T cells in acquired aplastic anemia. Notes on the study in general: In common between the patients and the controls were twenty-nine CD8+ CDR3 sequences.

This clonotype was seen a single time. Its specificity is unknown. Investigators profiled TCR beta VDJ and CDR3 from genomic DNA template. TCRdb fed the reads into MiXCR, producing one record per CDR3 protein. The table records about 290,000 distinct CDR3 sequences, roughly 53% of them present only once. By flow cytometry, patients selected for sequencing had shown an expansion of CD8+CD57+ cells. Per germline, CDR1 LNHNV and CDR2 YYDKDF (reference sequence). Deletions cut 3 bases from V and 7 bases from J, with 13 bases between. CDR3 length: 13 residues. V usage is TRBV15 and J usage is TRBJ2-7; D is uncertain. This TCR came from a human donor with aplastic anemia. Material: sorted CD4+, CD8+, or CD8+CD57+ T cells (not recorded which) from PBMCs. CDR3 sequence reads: CATSRAFLEEQYF. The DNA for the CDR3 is TGTGCCACCAGCAGGGCGTTTCTAGAGGAGCAGTACTTC.